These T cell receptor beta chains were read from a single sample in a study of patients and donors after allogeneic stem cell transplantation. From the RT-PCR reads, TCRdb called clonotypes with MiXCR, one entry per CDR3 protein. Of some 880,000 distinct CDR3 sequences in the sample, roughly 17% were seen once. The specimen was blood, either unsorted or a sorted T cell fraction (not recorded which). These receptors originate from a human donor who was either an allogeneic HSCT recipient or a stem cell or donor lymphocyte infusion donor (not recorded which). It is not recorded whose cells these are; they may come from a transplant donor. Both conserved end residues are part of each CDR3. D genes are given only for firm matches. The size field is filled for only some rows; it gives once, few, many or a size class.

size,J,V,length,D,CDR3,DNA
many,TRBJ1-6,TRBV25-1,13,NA,CASAQGANSPLHF,TGTGCCAGTGCACAGGGTGCCAATTCACCCCTCCACTTT
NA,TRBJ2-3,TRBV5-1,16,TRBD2,CASSFGLAGSHDTQYF,TGCGCCAGCAGCTTTGGACTAGCGGGAAGTCATGATACGCAGTATTTT
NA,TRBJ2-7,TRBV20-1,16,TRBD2,CSARARGLAGSYEQYF,TGCAGTGCTAGAGCTCGGGGACTAGCGGGATCCTACGAGCAGTACTTC
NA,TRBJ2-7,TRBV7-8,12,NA,CASSSSQGEQYF,TGTGCCAGCAGCTCAAGTCAGGGGGAGCAGTACTTC
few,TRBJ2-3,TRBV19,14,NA,CASSIGGAPDTQYF,TGTGCCAGTAGTATAGGTGGTGCGCCAGATACGCAGTATTTT
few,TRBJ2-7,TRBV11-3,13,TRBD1,CASSSTGFDEQYF,TGTGCCAGCAGCTCGACAGGGTTCGACGAGCAGTACTTC
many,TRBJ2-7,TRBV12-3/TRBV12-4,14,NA,CASRRGRGAYEQYF,TGTGCCAGCAGAAGGGGCAGGGGTGCCTACGAGCAGTACTTC
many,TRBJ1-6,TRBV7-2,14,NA,CASSLLQGHSPLHF,TGTGCCAGCAGCTTATTGCAGGGACATTCACCCCTCCACTTT
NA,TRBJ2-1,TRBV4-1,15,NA,CASSQESAAYNEQFF,TGCGCCAGCAGCCAAGAGAGTGCTGCCTACAATGAGCAGTTCTTC
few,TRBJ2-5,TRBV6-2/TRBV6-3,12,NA,CASSWVQETQYF,TGTGCCAGCAGTTGGGTACAAGAGACCCAGTACTTC
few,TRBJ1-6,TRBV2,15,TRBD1,CASCWDRRSNSPLHF,TGTGCCAGCTGTTGGGACAGGCGTAGCAATTCACCCCTCCACTTT
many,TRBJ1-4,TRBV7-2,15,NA,CASSLVGRTNEKLFF,TGTGCCAGCAGCTTAGTTGGGAGAACTAATGAAAAACTGTTTTTT
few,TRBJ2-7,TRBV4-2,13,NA,CASSPQLDYEQYF,TGTGCCAGCAGCCCTCAACTAGACTACGAGCAGTACTTC
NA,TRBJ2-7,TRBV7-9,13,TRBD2,CASRPRRGEEQYF,TGTGCCAGCAGGCCAAGGCGGGGGGAAGAGCAGTACTTC
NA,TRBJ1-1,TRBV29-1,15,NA,CSVVRAGAVNTEAFF,TGCAGCGTTGTACGTGCAGGGGCAGTGAACACTGAAGCTTTCTTT
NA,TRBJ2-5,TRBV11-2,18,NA,CASSFWQGTRTGQETQYF,TGTGCCAGCAGCTTTTGGCAAGGGACCCGCACAGGACAAGAGACCCAGTACTTC
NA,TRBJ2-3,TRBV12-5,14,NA,CASGLILSTDTQYF,TGTGCTAGTGGTTTGATCCTAAGCACAGATACGCAGTATTTT
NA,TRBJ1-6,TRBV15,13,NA,CATSSGGGSPLHF,TGTGCCACCAGCTCTGGCGGTGGTTCACCCCTCCACTTT
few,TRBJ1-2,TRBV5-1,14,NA,CASSLQIANYGYTF,TGCGCCAGCAGCTTACAGATAGCTAACTATGGCTACACCTTC
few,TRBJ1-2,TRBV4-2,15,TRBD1,CASSFRTGGNYGYTF,TGTGCCAGCAGCTTCAGGACAGGGGGCAACTATGGCTACACCTTC
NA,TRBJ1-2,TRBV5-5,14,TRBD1,CASNSGDRAYGYTF,TGTGCCAGCAACTCCGGGGACAGGGCCTATGGCTACACCTTC
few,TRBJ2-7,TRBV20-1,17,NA,CSAIPTGWASSSYEQYF,TGCAGTGCTATTCCCACCGGATGGGCCAGCAGCTCCTACGAGCAGTACTTC
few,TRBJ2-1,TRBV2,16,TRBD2,CASSDPSGRAYNEQFF,TGTGCCAGCAGTGACCCAAGCGGGAGGGCCTACAATGAGCAGTTCTTC
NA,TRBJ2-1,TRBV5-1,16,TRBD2,CASSSRTSGSRNEQFF,TGCGCCAGCAGCTCTCGGACTAGCGGGAGTCGAAATGAGCAGTTCTTC
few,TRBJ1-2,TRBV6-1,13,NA,CASSEQGRYGYTF,TGTGCCAGCAGTGAACAGGGACGCTATGGCTACACCTTC
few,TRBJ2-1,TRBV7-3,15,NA,CASSPQSLTGNEQFF,TGTGCCAGCAGCCCCCAGTCCCTGACGGGCAATGAGCAGTTCTTC
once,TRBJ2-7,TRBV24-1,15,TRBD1,CATSPGTGGSYEQYF,TGTGCCACCAGTCCCGGGACAGGGGGCTCCTACGAGCAGTACTTC
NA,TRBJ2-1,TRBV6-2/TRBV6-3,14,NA,CASSYGPLYNEQFF,TGTGCCAGCAGTTACGGACCACTCTACAATGAGCAGTTCTTC
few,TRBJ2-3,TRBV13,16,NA,CASSLDVGEGTDTQYF,TGTGCCAGCAGCTTAGACGTGGGAGAGGGCACAGATACGCAGTATTTT
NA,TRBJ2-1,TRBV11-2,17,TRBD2,CASSLDGWREAYNEQFF,TGTGCCAGCAGCTTAGATGGGTGGCGGGAGGCTTACAATGAGCAGTTCTTC
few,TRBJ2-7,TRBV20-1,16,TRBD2,CSAISGTSGRSYEQYF,TGCAGTGCTATATCCGGGACTAGCGGGAGGTCCTACGAGCAGTACTTC
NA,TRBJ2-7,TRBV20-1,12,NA,CSARRGGGEQYF,TGCAGTGCTAGACGGGGAGGGGGCGAGCAGTACTTC
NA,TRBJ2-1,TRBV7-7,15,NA,CASSEGRGPGHEQFF,TGTGCTAGCAGCGAGGGCCGCGGCCCCGGGCATGAGCAGTTCTTC
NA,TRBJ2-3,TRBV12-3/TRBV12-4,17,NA,CASSLGAAQPHTDTQYF,TGTGCCAGCAGTTTGGGGGCCGCCCAACCCCACACAGATACGCAGTATTTT
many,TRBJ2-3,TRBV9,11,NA,CASSVGLTQYF,TGTGCCAGCAGCGTAGGTTTGACGCAGTATTTT
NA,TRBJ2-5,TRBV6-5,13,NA,CASSYLSGETQYF,TGTGCCAGCAGTTATTTGTCTGGGGAGACCCAGTACTTC
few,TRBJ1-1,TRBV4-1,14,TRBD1,CASSQGQGGAEAFF,TGCGCCAGCAGCCAAGGTCAGGGGGGAGCTGAAGCTTTCTTT
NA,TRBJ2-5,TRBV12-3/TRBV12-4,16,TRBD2,CASSPLAGAGQETQYF,TGTGCCAGCAGCCCTCTAGCGGGAGCGGGTCAAGAGACCCAGTACTTC
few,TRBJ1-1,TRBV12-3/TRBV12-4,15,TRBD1,CASILTGGRGTEAFF,TGTGCCAGCATCTTGACAGGGGGGCGCGGCACTGAAGCTTTCTTT
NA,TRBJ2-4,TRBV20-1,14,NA,CSARDGRPKNIQYF,TGCAGTGCTAGAGATGGACGGCCTAAAAACATTCAGTACTTC
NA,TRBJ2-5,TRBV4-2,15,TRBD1,CASSQDGTGEETQYF,TGTGCCAGCAGCCAAGATGGGACAGGGGAAGAGACCCAGTACTTC
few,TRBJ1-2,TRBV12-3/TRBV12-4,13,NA,CASSSTDFHGYTF,TGTGCCAGCAGCTCCACAGACTTCCATGGCTACACCTTC
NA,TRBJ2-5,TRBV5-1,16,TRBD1,CASSPLTGGIQETQYF,TGCGCCAGCAGCCCCCTGACAGGGGGCATTCAAGAGACCCAGTACTTC
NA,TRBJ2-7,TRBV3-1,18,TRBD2,CASSRLSSGTRASYEQYF,TGTGCCAGCAGCCGGCTCTCTTCCGGGACTAGGGCTTCCTACGAGCAGTACTTC
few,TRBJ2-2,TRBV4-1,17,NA,CASSQDLEGVWTGELFF,TGCGCCAGCAGCCAAGATCTGGAGGGCGTTTGGACCGGGGAGCTGTTTTTT
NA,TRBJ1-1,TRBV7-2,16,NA,CASSLDRPGLDTEAFF,TGTGCCAGCAGCTTAGATCGCCCAGGGCTGGACACTGAAGCTTTCTTT
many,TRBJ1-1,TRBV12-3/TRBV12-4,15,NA,CASSLSGHRSTEAFF,TGTGCCAGCAGTTTATCGGGACACCGGAGCACTGAAGCTTTCTTT
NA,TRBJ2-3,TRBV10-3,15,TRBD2,CAIRRAGDGTDTQYF,TGTGCCATCCGGCGCGCGGGAGATGGCACAGATACGCAGTATTTT
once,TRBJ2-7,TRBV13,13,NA,CASSSTRGREQYF,TGTGCCAGCAGCTCAACTAGGGGTCGCGAGCAGTACTTC
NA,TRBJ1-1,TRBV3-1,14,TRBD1,CASRDRGPNTEAFF,TGTGCCAGCAGGGACAGGGGTCCAAACACTGAAGCTTTCTTT
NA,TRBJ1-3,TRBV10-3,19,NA,CAISESGPGRVNTRNTIYF,TGTGCCATCAGTGAGTCCGGTCCGGGCAGGGTGAACACGAGAAACACCATATATTTT
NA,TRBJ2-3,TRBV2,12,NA,CASRNRADTQYF,TGTGCCAGCCGAAACAGGGCAGATACGCAGTATTTT
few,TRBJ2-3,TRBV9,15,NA,CASSVGAIYPDTQYF,TGTGCCAGCAGCGTAGGGGCCATATACCCAGATACGCAGTATTTT
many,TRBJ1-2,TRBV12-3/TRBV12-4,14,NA,CASSLQGTNYGYTF,TGTGCCAGCAGTTTGCAGGGAACTAACTATGGCTACACCTTC
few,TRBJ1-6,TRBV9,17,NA,CASSLRTASSYNSPLHF,TGTGCCAGCAGCTTGCGGACAGCGAGCTCCTATAATTCACCCCTCCACTTT
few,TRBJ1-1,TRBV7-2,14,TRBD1,CASGTGQGGLGVFF,TGTGCCAGCGGAACGGGACAGGGCGGGCTGGGGGTTTTCTTT
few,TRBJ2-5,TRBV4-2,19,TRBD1,CASSQDGFRGQGARETQYF,TGTGCCAGCAGCCAAGATGGTTTTCGTGGACAGGGGGCGAGAGAGACCCAGTACTTC